This TCR beta chain originates from a study of Graves' ophthalmopathy and Graves' hyperthyroidism. Study outcomes and limitations: It was with around 67% sensitivity and about 72% specificity that the model predicted ophthalmopathy progression. A 13-signature model separated ophthalmopathy from stable hyperthyroidism, reaching about 90% sensitivity and under 82% specificity cross-validated.

Clinical symptoms, serum thyroxine, TRAb, thyroid ultrasound and orbital computed tomography were relied on for diagnosis. PBMCs stemmed from over 8 ml of fresh peripheral blood. In this sample, this clonotype turned up many times. Antigen specificity is unknown. Germline CDR1 is MDHEN and CDR2 is SYDVKM. V shed 5 bases, J shed 1 base, and the junction held 6 bases outside the gene matches. The CDR3 totals 15 residues. CDR3 regions of TCR beta were amplified from RNA transcripts. First-round RT-PCR used HTBI primers; second-round multiplex PCR followed. One entry per CDR3 protein, called by TCRdb with MiXCR from the multiplex PCR reads. Altogether 300,000 to 350,000 distinct CDR3 sequences are present, 17% being singletons, with the ten largest covering 9% to 15%.

The specimen was peripheral blood. This chain connects TRBV28 to TRBJ2-7, with 9 positions matching TRBD1. This clonotype was obtained from an adult man with Graves' ophthalmopathy. CDR3 nucleotides: TGTGCCAGCAGTCCTACAGGGGGCTTTTCCTACGAGCAGTACTTC. Residues: CASSPTGGFSYEQYF. The whole variable domain, filled in from reference TRBV28 and TRBJ2-7, reads DVKVTQSSRYLVKRTGEKVFLECVQDMDHENMFWYRQDPGLGLRLIYFSYDVKMKEKGDIPEGYSVSREKKERFSLILESASTNQTSMYLCASSPTGGFSYEQYFGPGTRLTVT.